This T cell receptor (beta chain) was sequenced during a study of blood T cell repertoires in COVID-19. The wider study: Some COVID-19 samples were acute and others convalescent; all came from the United States, Italy and Spain. PBMCs, B-cell-depleted T cells, or T cells provided the cDNA or gDNA that made up the material.

Original handling: Reference gene primer amplification yielded estimated nucleated cell counts. Assay: immunoSEQ multiplex PCR; the TCRdb copy retains only in-frame clones and omits some. For V, J and clone size, that table is used; D and trimming come from the DNA. The profile covers some 280,000 clones, with approximately 91% appearing a single time and 0.94% taken by the ten largest. Germline CDR1 is ENHRY and CDR2 is SYGVKD. This CDR3 contains 15 residues. Trimming removed 4 bases at V and 1 base at J, with 12 bases between. The receptor was derived from a woman aged 40 to 49 who had recovered from COVID-19. The chain employs TRBV10-3 and TRBJ2-3, with D possibly matching TRBD2 (5 bases). The specimen sequenced was peripheral blood. CDR3 sequence reads: CAISAPSSGTDTQYF. In DNA, the CDR3 is TGTGCCATCAGTGCACCTAGCAGTGGCACAGATACGCAGTATTTT.